This passage covers 6 T cell receptor beta chains from one sample sequenced in a study of blood T cell repertoires in COVID-19. The repertoire was sequenced with immunoSEQ multiplex PCR; TCRdb's copy has only in-frame clones and lacks some. The repertoire includes around 100,000 clones, more than 75% of them detected once, and 10% to 15% sits in the top ten. Material: peripheral blood. The origin of the receptors is a human donor in a cohort sampled during active COVID-19.

Concerning this clone itself: The sample carries other DNA sequences with the same CDR3. The CDR3 nucleotides are TGTGCCAGCTCACCCAGACAGGGCCAAGAGACCCAGTACTTC. Amino acids: CASSPRQGQETQYF. The V call is TRBV18, the J call TRBJ2-5, with 7 bases lining up with TRBD1. The germline gives CDR1 KGHSH, CDR2 LQKENI. The CDR3 is 14 amino acids. J gave up 1 base and V 3 bases, and 2 bases lay outside the gene matches. The complete variable domain, with remaining parts taken from reference TRBV18 and TRBJ2-5, reads NAGVMQNPRHLVRRRGQEARLRCSPMKGHSHVYWYRQLPEEGLKFMVYLQKENIIDESGMPKERFSAEFPKEGPSILRIQQVVRGDSAAYFCASSPRQGQETQYFGPGTRLLVL.

This chain connects TRBV20-1 to TRBJ2-7; D ambiguous. V was trimmed by 6 bases and J by 1 base, leaving 7 bases between them. The CDR3 length is 11 residues. The germline V gene encodes CDR1 DFQATT and CDR2 SNEGSKA (reference sequence). CDR3 in amino acids: CSAGVSYEQYF. The CDR3, as DNA: TGCAGTGCGGGCGTATCCTACGAGCAGTACTTC.

This clone has a handful of counts. The chain has TRBV7-9 and TRBJ2-1; possible D gene TRBD2, 6 bases. Trimming shortened V by 3 bases and J by 0 bases, and 21 bases separated the two germline ends. The germline CDR1 and CDR2 sequences are SEHNR and FQNEAQ (reference sequence). This CDR3 contains 19 residues. The CDR3 DNA follows: TGTGCCAGCAGCTTTCAACACGTCCCCCGGGAGAGCTCCTACAATGAGCAGTTCTTC. Its protein product is CASSFQHVPRESSYNEQFF. Full variable domain (rest looked up from reference TRBV7-9 and TRBJ2-1): DTGVSQNPRHKITKRGQNVTFRCDPISEHNRLYWYRQTLGQGPEFLTYFQNEAQLEKSRLLSDRFSAERPKGSFSTLEIQRTEQGDSAMYLCASSFQHVPRESSYNEQFFGPGTRLTVL.

The chain combines TRBV10-3 with TRBJ2-2; D might be TRBD1 (6 bases). Trimming took 8 bases from V and 0 from J, leaving 7 bases between them. The CDR3 loop spans 13 amino acids. Per germline, CDR1 ENHRY and CDR2 SYGVKD. CDR3 region: CAIGQTNTGELFF. The CDR3 DNA sequence: TGTGCCATCGGACAGACGAACACCGGGGAGCTGTTTTTT.

This chain links TRBV4-1 with TRBJ2-7, with a tentative D call TRBD2 (5 bases). The germline V gene encodes CDR1 MGHRA and CDR2 YSYEKL. CDR3 length: 12 amino acids. The V and J ends lost 4 bases and 7 bases respectively, with 11 bases between them. The CDR3 bases are TGCGCCAGCAGCCCCACAGAGCGGGAGCAGTACTTC. Translating gives CASSPTEREQYF.

The chain employs TRBV19 and TRBJ1-4, with D possibly TRBD1 on 5 matching bases. V lost 3 bases, J lost 8 bases, and 13 bases lay in between. CDR1 and CDR2 from the germline V gene are LNHDA and SQIVND (reference sequence). This CDR3 comprises 14 residues. This CDR3 reads CASSMGGPNEKLFF. The CDR3 DNA reads as TGTGCCAGTAGTATGGGGGGACCCAACGAAAAACTGTTTTTT. Full variable domain (missing parts from reference TRBV19 and TRBJ1-4): DGGITQSPKYLFRKEGQNVTLSCEQNLNHDAMYWYRQDPGQGLRLIYYSQIVNDFQKGDIAEGYSVSREKKESFPLTVTSAQKNPTAFYLCASSMGGPNEKLFFGSGTQLSVL.